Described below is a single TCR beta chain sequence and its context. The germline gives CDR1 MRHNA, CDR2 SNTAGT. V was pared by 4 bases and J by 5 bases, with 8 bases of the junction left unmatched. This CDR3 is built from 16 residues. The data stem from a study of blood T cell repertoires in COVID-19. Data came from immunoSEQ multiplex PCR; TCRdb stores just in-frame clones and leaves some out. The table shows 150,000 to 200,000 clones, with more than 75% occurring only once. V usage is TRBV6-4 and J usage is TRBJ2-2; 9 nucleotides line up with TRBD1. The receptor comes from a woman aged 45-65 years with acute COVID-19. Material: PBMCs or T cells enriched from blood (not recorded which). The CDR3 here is CASSVAGTGKTGELFF. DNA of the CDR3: TGTGCCAGCAGTGTTGCCGGGACAGGGAAAACCGGGGAGCTGTTTTTT.